This T cell receptor (beta chain) was profiled in a study of blood T cells in healthy people across ages. This CDR3 is built from 14 residues. Germline lookup yields CDR1 SGHAT and CDR2 FQNNGV. Between the trimmed V and J ends, which lost 3 bases and 7 bases, there was a span of 10 bases. Study outcomes and limitations: Whereas aged donors had fewer naive CD4+ cells, long-lived donors had more of them and higher diversity.

A J-beta primer mix and a sample-barcoded 5' primer were used in a second PCR of about 7 to 12 cycles. At least 2.5 million CDR3-containing paired-end reads were obtained per sample. TCRdb independently ran MiXCR on the 5' RACE reads; one entry per CDR3 protein. In the table there are 720,000 or so distinct CDR3 sequences, roughly 43% of which are singletons. All donors came from Russia, were Caucasian and healthy, and spanned ages about 6 to 100. This clonotype was counted ten times or more. The antigen is unknown. J is TRBJ1-6 and V is TRBV11-2; no clear D gene. Sequencing input: blood. This clonotype was obtained from a man of 80 years or more in good health. The CDR3 nucleotides read TGTGCCAGCAGCTTTGGCGGCGGGAATTCACCCCTCCACTTT. Its protein is CASSFGGGNSPLHF.